This T cell receptor (beta chain) was identified during a study of cytomegalovirus exposure and HLA in healthy donors. The germline CDR1 and CDR2 sequences are MDHEN and SYDVKM. There are 15 residues in the CDR3. Trimming left V 4 bases short and J 0 bases short, with 13 bases between. TCRdb's copy holds only in-frame clones and misses some; the assay was immunoSEQ multiplex PCR. The table has some 49,000 clones, 94% seen once. The material sequenced was PBMCs. The sequence was obtained from a woman aged 18 to 35 in good health and CMV-seropositive. This chain uses TRBV28 with TRBJ2-7; D is possibly TRBD1 (5 bases). The CDR3 sequence is CASSSFRVGSYEQYF. CDR3 in DNA: TGTGCCAGCAGTTCTTTCAGGGTTGGCTCCTACGAGCAGTACTTC. Complete variable domain (other parts from reference TRBV28 and TRBJ2-7): DVKVTQSSRYLVKRTGEKVFLECVQDMDHENMFWYRQDPGLGLRLIYFSYDVKMKEKGDIPEGYSVSREKKERFSLILESASTNQTSMYLCASSSFRVGSYEQYFGPGTRLTVT.